Detailed here is one TCR beta chain. PCR was performed using 60 Vbeta and 13 Jbeta primers. The table came from immunoSEQ multiplex PCR; TCRdb's copy has only in-frame clones and leaves some out. The table includes fewer than 100,000 clones, approximately 81% detected once. The CDR3 length is 14 residues. Looked up from germline, CDR1 is MNHNS and CDR2 is SASEGT. Deletions cut 2 bases from V and 4 bases from J, with 9 bases between. The data were taken from a study of cytomegalovirus exposure and HLA in healthy donors. The TCR was taken from a woman aged 40 to 49 in good health and CMV-seropositive. Source material: PBMCs. The genes are TRBV6-1 and TRBJ1-5; possible D gene TRBD1, 5 bases. CDR3 sequence reads: CASSEFAGNQPQHF. CDR3 bases: TGTGCCAGCAGTGAATTTGCAGGGAATCAGCCCCAGCATTTT.